This T cell receptor beta chain stems from a study of blood T cell repertoires in COVID-19. Authors' analysis steps: Amplification with reference gene primers provided the estimates of nucleated cell counts. Data came from immunoSEQ multiplex PCR; TCRdb stores just in-frame clones and leaves some out. V and J calls and clone size are those listed in that table; D and trimming were worked out from the DNA. The data contain about 55,000 clones, 75% to 95% of them singletons. Input material: peripheral blood. This clonotype originated in a human donor with active COVID-19. The donor label of this sample is uncertain.

CDR3 in DNA: TGTGCCAGCAGCTTAGAGCTTGAAAAACTGTTTTTT. Translation gives CASSLELEKLFF. This chain connects TRBV7-9 to TRBJ1-4; D is uncertain. Germline V gene lookup returns CDR1 SEHNR and CDR2 FQNEAQ (reference sequence). Trimming stripped 1 base from V and 7 bases from J, with 4 bases between. The CDR3 sequence is 12 residues long.